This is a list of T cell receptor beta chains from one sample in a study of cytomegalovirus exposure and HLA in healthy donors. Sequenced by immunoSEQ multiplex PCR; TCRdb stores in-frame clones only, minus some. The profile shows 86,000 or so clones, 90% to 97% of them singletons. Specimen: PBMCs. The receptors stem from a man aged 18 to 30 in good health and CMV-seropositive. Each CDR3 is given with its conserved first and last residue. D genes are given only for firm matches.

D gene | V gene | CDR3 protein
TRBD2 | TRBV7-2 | CASSPSGLADYEQYF
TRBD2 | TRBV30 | CAWRLAPTDTQYF
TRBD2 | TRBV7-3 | CASSVSGRQNEQFF
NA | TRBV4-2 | CASSSPQRYEQFF
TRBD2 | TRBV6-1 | CASSQAGGITDTQYF
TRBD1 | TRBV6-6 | CASGGQGTSPGELFF
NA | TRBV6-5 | CASSGPGSTEAFF
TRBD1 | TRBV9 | CASSVDRGTF
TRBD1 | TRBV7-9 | CAKRDSLNEKLFF
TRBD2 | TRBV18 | CASSVTSGRAFGEQYF
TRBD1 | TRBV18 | CASSPGTEGYEQYF
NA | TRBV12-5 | CASGLSTQPQHF
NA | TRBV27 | CASSHSGGSYNEQFF
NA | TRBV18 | CASSQTQTKNIQYF
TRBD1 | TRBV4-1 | CASSRGTGLFYEQYF
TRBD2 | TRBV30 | CAWREAWGGGPRTDTQYF
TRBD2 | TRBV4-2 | CASSRPSGSYEQYF
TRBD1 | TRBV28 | CASRVLDRDTGELFF
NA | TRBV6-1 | CASSNRVYEQYF
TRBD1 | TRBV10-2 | CASSPRQGTQPQHF
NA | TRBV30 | CAWSPAVTEAFF
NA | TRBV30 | CAWRWRADNEQFF
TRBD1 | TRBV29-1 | CSVGAILTGINYGYTF
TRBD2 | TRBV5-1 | CASSLELAGVGRNEQFF
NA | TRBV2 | CASRAGRLNEKLFF
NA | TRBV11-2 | CASSLTGEGGYTF
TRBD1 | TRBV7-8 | CASSSGQGTTGELFF
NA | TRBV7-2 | CASSPRENLFSEKLFF
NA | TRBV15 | CATRSRRSSYNEQFF
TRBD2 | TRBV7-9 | CASSLPWASGTYEQYF
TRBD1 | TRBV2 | CASRDTGVLNTEAFF
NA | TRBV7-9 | CASSLVSTGELFF
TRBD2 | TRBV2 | CASRGGTSGNTGELFF
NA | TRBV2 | CASSGGGRKEDGYTF
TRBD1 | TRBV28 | CASSDRANEKLFF
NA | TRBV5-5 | CASRVATHYEQYF
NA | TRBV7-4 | CASSLFCFSQPPFYGQYF
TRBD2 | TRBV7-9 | CASSLAGGRTGELFF
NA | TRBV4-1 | CASSPVHSNQPQHF
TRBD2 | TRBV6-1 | CASNRAGAADTQYF